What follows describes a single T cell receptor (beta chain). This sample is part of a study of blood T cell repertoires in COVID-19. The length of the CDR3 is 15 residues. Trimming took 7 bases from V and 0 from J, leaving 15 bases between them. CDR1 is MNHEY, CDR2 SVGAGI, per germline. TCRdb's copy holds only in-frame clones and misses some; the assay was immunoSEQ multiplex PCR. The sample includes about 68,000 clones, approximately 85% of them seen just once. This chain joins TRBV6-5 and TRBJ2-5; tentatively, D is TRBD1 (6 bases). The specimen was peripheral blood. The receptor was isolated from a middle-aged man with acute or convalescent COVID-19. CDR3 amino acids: CASTNPRDNQETQYF. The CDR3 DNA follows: TGTGCCAGCACCAACCCACGGGACAACCAAGAGACCCAGTACTTC.